The present T cell receptor (beta chain) was sequenced within a study of CD8 T cells in Susac syndrome. Whole-study findings and limits: That the number of individuals in its TCR sequencing and HLA analysis was relatively small was acknowledged by the study.

This clonotype came up a few times. The antigen remains undetermined. When the RNA was reverse transcribed, random hexamers were used with an input of roughly 0.5 to 1 ug. An immunoSEQ multiplex PCR generated amplified TCR beta CDR3 products spanning 54 Vbeta and 13 Jbeta. TCRdb ran MiXCR on the immunoSEQ multiplex PCR reads and lists one entry per CDR3 protein. Of 250,000 to 300,000 distinct CDR3 sequences in the sample, approximately 85% are singletons; the top ten hold approximately 0.11%. CD8+ and CD4+ T cells from blood underwent TCR beta sequencing, which was carried out in a high-throughput format. This CDR3 has 15 amino acids. Germline V lookup: CDR1 SGHDT, CDR2 YYEEEE. V lost 3 bases and J lost 3, with 16 bases in between.

The sample consisted of CD8+ T cells from PBMCs. The chain couples TRBV5-6 to TRBJ2-7, with D perhaps matching TRBD1 (6 bases). The receptor was derived from a human donor with multiple sclerosis. The CDR3 sequence is CASSWNRDNYYEQYF. CDR3 in DNA: TGTGCCAGCAGCTGGAACCGGGACAATTACTACGAGCAGTACTTC.